The rows below give T cell receptor beta chains drawn from one sample of a study of blood T cell repertoires in COVID-19. TCRdb's table, derived via immunoSEQ multiplex PCR, lists solely in-frame clones and lacks some. Of around 250,000 clones in the sample, over 75% were seen once. The sequenced material came from peripheral blood. All receptors derive from a woman in her seventies with COVID-19, enrolled during active disease. CDR3s include the opening cysteine and the closing phenylalanine or tryptophan. D genes are given only for firm matches. Clone size is not always given. Where it is, it says once, few, many or a class for expanded clones.

TRBV29-1	TRBD1	.	TRBJ2-5	CSVSTGSETQYF	TGCAGCGTCTCGACAGGGTCTGAGACCCAGTACTTC
TRBV18	TRBD2	.	TRBJ2-1	CASSPGLAGGNEQFF	TGTGCCAGCTCACCCGGACTAGCGGGAGGCAATGAGCAGTTCTTC
TRBV6-5	.	once	TRBJ2-7	CASSYAWQGYEQYF	TGTGCCAGCAGTTACGCATGGCAGGGCTACGAGCAGTACTTC
TRBV4-1	TRBD1	.	TRBJ2-5	CASSLQGPETQYF	TGCGCCAGCAGCCTACAGGGGCCGGAGACCCAGTACTTC
TRBV19	TRBD1	.	TRBJ2-5	CASSRQGMIEETQYF	TGTGCCAGTAGCCGACAGGGGATGATCGAAGAGACCCAGTACTTC
TRBV5-6	TRBD1	.	TRBJ2-7	CASSYGTVYEQYF	TGTGCCAGCAGCTACGGGACAGTTTACGAGCAGTACTTC
TRBV6-5	TRBD1	few	TRBJ1-1	CASSSSTGWGSEAFF	TGTGCCAGCAGTTCCTCGACAGGGTGGGGGTCTGAAGCTTTCTTT
TRBV3-1/TRBV3-2	.	once	TRBJ2-1	CASSQESAGGQFF	TGTGCCAGCAGCCAAGAAAGTGCAGGTGGGCAGTTCTTC
TRBV3-1/TRBV3-2	TRBD2	.	TRBJ2-7	CASRPGLAGQGYEQYF	TGTGCCAGCAGACCTGGACTAGCGGGCCAAGGCTACGAGCAGTACTTC
TRBV3-1/TRBV3-2	TRBD2	once	TRBJ2-7	CASSQRTREQYF	TGTGCCAGCAGCCAACGGACTAGGGAGCAGTACTTC